Listed below are T cell receptor beta chains from one sample, sequenced in a study of neurological immune-mediated disorders. Via MiXCR, TCRdb re-called the 5' RACE reads, giving one row per CDR3 protein. The data hold tens of thousands of distinct CDR3 sequences, with 4% observed a single time. The sample comprised CD4+ T cells from blood. The source of these receptors is a woman in her forties with multiple sclerosis. Both conserved end residues are part of each CDR3. A D gene is named only where the DNA matches it firmly. Size is omitted from some rows. Given values are once, few, many or a class for expanded clones.

>TRBV25-1|TRBJ2-5|.|many
CASSDTPGAGWGETQYF
TGTGCCAGCAGTGATACCCCGGGAGCAGGGTGGGGTGAGACCCAGTACTTC
>TRBV6-5|TRBJ1-5|.|many
CASSHGEQPQHF
TGTGCCAGCAGTCACGGGGAACAGCCCCAGCATTTT
>TRBV20-1|TRBJ2-2|TRBD2|many
CSGALAGGSGELFF
TGCAGTGGGGCTCTAGCGGGGGGTAGTGGGGAGCTGTTTTTT
>TRBV28|TRBJ2-5|.|.
CASSRRTGKGETQYF
TGTGCCAGCAGCCGGAGGACCGGGAAAGGAGAGACCCAGTACTTC
>TRBV20-1|TRBJ1-2|.|many
CSARGLHGYTF
TGCAGTGCTCGCGGACTGCATGGCTACACCTTC
>TRBV6-2/TRBV6-3|TRBJ2-7|TRBD2|.
CASSQTSGVSYEQYF
TGTGCCAGCAGTCAAACTAGCGGGGTGTCCTACGAGCAGTACTTC
>TRBV20-1|TRBJ2-7|.|many
CSVDGTYEQYF
TGCAGTGTTGACGGGACCTACGAGCAGTACTTC
>TRBV5-1|TRBJ1-1|.|many
CASSFIAGNTEAFF
TGCGCCAGCAGCTTTATAGCAGGGAACACTGAAGCTTTCTTT
>TRBV20-1|TRBJ2-1|.|many
CSAREGGIYNEQFF
TGCAGTGCTAGAGAAGGGGGTATCTACAATGAGCAGTTCTTC
>TRBV10-3|TRBJ2-3|.|many
CAIRRIGDTQYF
TGTGCCATCAGGCGAATCGGAGATACGCAGTATTTT
>TRBV27|TRBJ1-6|.|.
CASSLSVGTAYNSPLHF
TGTGCCAGCAGTTTATCGGTCGGAACAGCCTATAATTCACCCCTCCACTTT
>TRBV18|TRBJ2-1|.|few
CASSPAGTPSRYEQFF
TGTGCCAGCTCACCAGCCGGGACACCCTCGAGGTATGAGCAGTTCTTC
>TRBV10-3|TRBJ1-1|.|many
CAISGGDTEAFF
TGTGCCATCAGTGGGGGGGACACTGAAGCTTTCTTT
>TRBV4-1|TRBJ2-3|.|many
CASSLGIVGRDTQYF
TGCGCCAGCAGCCTAGGGATCGTAGGACGAGATACGCAGTATTTT
>TRBV18|TRBJ2-2|.|many
CASSPRAENTGELFF
TGTGCCAGCTCACCAAGGGCGGAAAACACCGGGGAGCTGTTTTTT
>TRBV9|TRBJ2-1|TRBD2|many
CASSPGRLAIGHEQFF
TGTGCCAGCAGCCCCGGGCGACTAGCCATTGGCCATGAGCAGTTCTTC
>TRBV5-5|TRBJ1-2|TRBD1|many
CASSIGQASGGYTF
TGTGCCAGCAGCATCGGACAGGCGAGTGGAGGCTACACCTTC
>TRBV29-1|TRBJ1-1|.|many
CSVELAGAEAFF
TGCAGCGTTGAGCTCGCAGGGGCTGAAGCTTTCTTT
>TRBV18|TRBJ1-4|.|many
CASSPGREKLFF
TGTGCCAGCTCACCAGGTCGGGAAAAACTGTTTTTT
>TRBV6-5|TRBJ1-1|TRBD1|many
CASSSQGQGNTEAFF
TGTGCCAGCAGTTCCCAGGGACAGGGGAACACTGAAGCTTTCTTT
>TRBV12-3/TRBV12-4|TRBJ1-4|.|many
CASSLGQGVEKLFF
TGTGCCAGCAGTTTAGGGCAGGGCGTAGAAAAACTGTTTTTT
>TRBV11-3|TRBJ2-1|.|many
CASSLERNHKQFF
TGTGCCAGCAGCTTAGAACGGAACCATAAGCAGTTCTTC
>TRBV5-1|TRBJ2-4|TRBD1|many
CASSPRDSRNIQYF
TGCGCCAGCAGTCCCAGGGACAGCAGAAACATTCAGTACTTC
>TRBV28|TRBJ1-5|.|many
CASSFGGSSNQPQHF
TGTGCCAGCAGTTTTGGGGGCAGTAGCAATCAACCCCAGCATTTT
>TRBV4-1|TRBJ1-2|TRBD1|many
CASSQAAGGYGYTF
TGCGCCAGCAGCCAAGCAGCAGGGGGGTATGGCTACACCTTC
>TRBV7-8|TRBJ1-1|.|many
CASSQAGQAKNTEAFF
TGTGCCAGCTCCCAGGCCGGCCAGGCGAAGAACACTGAAGCTTTCTTT
>TRBV18|TRBJ2-1|TRBD1|many
CASSPLRDRGLNEQFF
TGTGCCAGCTCACCCCTCCGGGACAGGGGGTTAAATGAGCAGTTCTTC
>TRBV20-1|TRBJ1-5|.|many
CSARDSGAGNQPQHF
TGCAGTGCTAGAGATAGTGGTGCGGGCAATCAGCCCCAGCATTTT